Listed here are 8 T cell receptor beta chains from one sample, sequenced in a study of blood T cell repertoires in COVID-19. Measured with immunoSEQ multiplex PCR; TCRdb has only the in-frame clones, and not every one. This repertoire shows roughly 200,000 clones, about 89% found once; its top ten account for approximately 6.7%. The material sequenced was peripheral blood. The receptors shown here come from a man aged 35-49 years with acute or convalescent COVID-19.

The rearrangement uses TRBV5-1 and TRBJ2-2, with TRBD1 matching 12 bases. The CDR3 loop spans 18 amino acids. Per germline, CDR1 SGHRS and CDR2 YFSETQ. V lost 3 bases, J lost 1 base, and 7 bases stayed unmatched. This chain's CDR3 is CASSSWGQGAKNTGELFF. The DNA for the CDR3 is TGCGCCAGCAGCTCCTGGGGACAGGGGGCGAAGAACACCGGGGAGCTGTTTTTT.

The rearrangement joins TRBV10-3 to TRBJ2-1, with 16 nucleotides matching TRBD2. CDR1 is ENHRY, CDR2 SYGVKD, per germline. Losses at the gene ends were 10 bases for V and 5 bases for J; bases not matched to a gene: 5. The CDR3 is 15 amino acids. In DNA, the CDR3 is TGTGCCAGCGCGGGACTAGCGGGGGGGAACAATGAGCAGTTCTTC. Protein sequence: CASAGLAGGNNEQFF.

The genes are TRBV7-2 and TRBJ1-2, with no clear D. There are 12 residues in the CDR3. The germline CDR1 and CDR2 sequences are SGHTA and FQGNSA. V lost 1 base and J lost 4, with 4 bases in between. The CDR3 sequence is CASSLGAYGYTF. CDR3 nucleotides: TGTGCCAGCAGCTTAGGGGCCTATGGCTACACCTTC.

This chain joins TRBV19 and TRBJ2-3; the D gene is possibly TRBD2 (5 bases). The CDR3 loop spans 13 amino acids. Germline V gene lookup returns CDR1 LNHDA and CDR2 SQIVND (reference sequence). The germline V and J ends were trimmed by 10 bases and 2 bases, with 13 bases remaining between them. The CDR3 DNA sequence: TGTGCCACCTCCCCTAGCTACACAGATACGCAGTATTTT. It translates to CATSPSYTDTQYF. Using reference TRBV19 and TRBJ2-3 for the parts outside the CDR3, the full variable domain is DGGITQSPKYLFRKEGQNVTLSCEQNLNHDAMYWYRQDPGQGLRLIYYSQIVNDFQKGDIAEGYSVSREKKESFPLTVTSAQKNPTAFYLCATSPSYTDTQYFGPGTRLTVL.

This clone came up once. The V gene is TRBV13, the J gene TRBJ2-2, with 9 bases aligning to TRBD1. After removal of 2 bases from V and 6 bases from J, the junction contained 7 bases not matched to a gene. The CDR3 is made up of 16 amino acids. The germline V gene encodes CDR1 PRHDT and CDR2 FYEKMQ (reference sequence). In DNA form, the CDR3 reads TGTGCCAGCAGCTTAATTGGGGGACAGGGTTCCGGGGAGCTGTTTTTT. This encodes CASSLIGGQGSGELFF.

The chain is built from TRBV7-9 and TRBJ2-7, with 7 bases aligning to TRBD2. V lost 0 bases and J lost 2; bases outside the gene matches: 1. The germline gives CDR1 SEHNR, CDR2 FQNEAQ (reference sequence). This CDR3 has 14 residues. The CDR3 reads CASSLAAGAYEQYF. For the CDR3, the DNA is TGTGCCAGCAGCTTAGCTGCGGGGGCCTACGAGCAGTACTTC.

The chain uses TRBV6-5 and TRBJ2-6; TRBD2 matches at 10 bases. The ends lost 6 bases at V and 12 bases at J; junction bases unmatched: 8. Germline values: CDR1 MNHEY, CDR2 SVGAGI. This CDR3 contains 14 residues. As DNA, the CDR3 is TGTGCCAGCAGCTTTAGCGGGGGGCTCAGCGTCCTGACTTTC. Protein: CASSFSGGLSVLTF.

The rearrangement links TRBV6-2 or TRBV6-3 to TRBJ2-7; 11 bases are a match to TRBD1. CDR1 is MNHEY, CDR2 SVGEGT, per germline. With 5 bases clipped from V and 2 bases from J, the junction kept 5 bases outside the gene matches. There are 15 residues in the CDR3. Here the CDR3 DNA reads TGTGCCAGCAGTCTGGACAGGGGGCCCCCCTACGAGCAGTACTTC. This encodes CASSLDRGPPYEQYF.